This T cell receptor (beta chain) appears in the sequencing data of a study of PD-1 blockade in classical Hodgkin lymphoma. V was cut by 1 base and J by 6 bases, with 10 bases left in between. The V gene's germline CDR1 is LGHNA and CDR2 YSLEER. This CDR3 contains 14 residues. No patient escaped relapse after autologous stem cell transplantation, and brentuximab vedotin exposure varied. It was by magnetic negative selection that CD4+ T cells were purified from thawed PBMCs. The table came from immunoSEQ multiplex PCR; TCRdb's copy has only in-frame clones and leaves some out. The sample holds 9,500 to 15,000 clones; more than 65% are singletons and the top ten take 1.5% to 2%.

The input for sequencing was CD4+ T cells from blood, taken at baseline. The chain recombines TRBV4-3 with TRBJ1-5, with D uncertain. The clonotype was recovered from a human donor with classical Hodgkin lymphoma. The CDR3 spells CASSQVWGVQPQHF. DNA of the CDR3: TGCGCCAGCAGCCAAGTTTGGGGTGTTCAGCCCCAGCATTTT.